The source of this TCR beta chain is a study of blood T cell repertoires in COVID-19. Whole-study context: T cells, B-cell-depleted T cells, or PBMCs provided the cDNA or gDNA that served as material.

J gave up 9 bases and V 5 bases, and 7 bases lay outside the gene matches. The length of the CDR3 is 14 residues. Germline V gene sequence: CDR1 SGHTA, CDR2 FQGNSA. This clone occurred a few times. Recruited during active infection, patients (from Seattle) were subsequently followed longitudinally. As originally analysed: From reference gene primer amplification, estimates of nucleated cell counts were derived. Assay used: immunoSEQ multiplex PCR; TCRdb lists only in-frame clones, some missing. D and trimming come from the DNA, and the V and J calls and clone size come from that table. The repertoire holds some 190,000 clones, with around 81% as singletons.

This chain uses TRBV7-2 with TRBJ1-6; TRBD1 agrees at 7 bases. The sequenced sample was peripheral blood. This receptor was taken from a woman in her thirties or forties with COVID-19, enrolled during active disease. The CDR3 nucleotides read TGTGCCAGCAGCACCGGGACAGAGGCTTCACCCCTCCACTTT. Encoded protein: CASSTGTEASPLHF.